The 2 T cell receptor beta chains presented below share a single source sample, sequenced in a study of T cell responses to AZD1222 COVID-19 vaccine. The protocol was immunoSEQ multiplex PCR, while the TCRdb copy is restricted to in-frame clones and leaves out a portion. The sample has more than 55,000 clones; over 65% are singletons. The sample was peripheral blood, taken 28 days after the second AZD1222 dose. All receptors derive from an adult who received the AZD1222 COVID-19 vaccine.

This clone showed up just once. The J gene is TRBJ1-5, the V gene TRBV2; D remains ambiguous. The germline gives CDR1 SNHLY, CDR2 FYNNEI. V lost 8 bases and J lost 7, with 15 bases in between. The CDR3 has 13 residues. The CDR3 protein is CASGSSLPQPQHF. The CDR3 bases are TGTGCCAGCGGAAGTTCTCTCCCGCAGCCCCAGCATTTT.

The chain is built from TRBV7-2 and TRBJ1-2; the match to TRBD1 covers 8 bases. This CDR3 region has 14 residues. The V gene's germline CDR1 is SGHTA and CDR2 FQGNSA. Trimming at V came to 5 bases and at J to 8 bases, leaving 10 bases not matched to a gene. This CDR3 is CASSTAGQGRGYTF. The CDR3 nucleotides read TGTGCCAGCAGCACCGCCGGACAGGGCCGGGGCTACACCTTC.